The next 20 T cell receptor beta chains were all read from a single sample in a study of cytomegalovirus exposure and HLA in healthy donors. The PCR employed 60 Vbeta primers together with 13 Jbeta primers. Libraries were prepared by immunoSEQ multiplex PCR; TCRdb keeps only in-frame clonotypes and omits some of them. The sample has about 130,000 clones, about four fifths seen once. The sequenced sample consisted of PBMCs. Receptor source: a young man in good health.

The chain couples TRBV29-1 to TRBJ2-1; possible D gene TRBD2, 6 bases. The ends were cut back, 4 bases at V and 9 bases at J, with 19 bases in the middle. The CDR3 length is 14 residues. The V gene's germline CDR1 is SQVTM and CDR2 ANQGSEA. Here the CDR3 reads CSVAIWPGDGEQFF. In DNA, the CDR3 is TGCAGCGTTGCTATCTGGCCGGGGGATGGTGAGCAGTTCTTC.

V gene TRBV2 combines with J gene TRBJ2-1, with 10 bases lining up with TRBD2. Germline lookup yields CDR1 SNHLY and CDR2 FYNNEI. Losses at the gene ends were 5 bases for V and 4 bases for J; bases not matched to a gene: 20. This CDR3 is built from 20 residues. As DNA, the CDR3 is TGTGCCAGCAGTATGCGCCGGGGGGACGCGCGACTAGCGGGTTACAATGAGCAGTTCTTC. This gives the protein CASSMRRGDARLAGYNEQFF.

The chain employs TRBV25-1 and TRBJ2-5; 9 bases match TRBD2. Matching the DNA end better, TRBJ2-7 makes the J call doubtful. CDR1 and CDR2 from the germline V gene are MGHDK and SYGVNS. The CDR3 sequence is 15 residues long. CDR3: CASSDPSGRSYEQYF. The CDR3 DNA reads TGTGCCAGCAGTGATCCGAGCGGGAGGTCCTACGAGCAGTACTTC.

The V gene is TRBV5-6, the J gene TRBJ2-1, with D possibly matching TRBD2 (6 bases). There are 13 residues in the CDR3. Trimming took off 2 bases at V and 9 bases at J, with 12 bases between the two ends. Germline V gene sequence: CDR1 SGHDT, CDR2 YYEEEE. The chain's CDR3 is CASSLKVRGEQFF. The CDR3 DNA follows: TGTGCCAGCAGCTTAAAGGTGCGGGGTGAGCAGTTCTTC.

The gene calls are TRBV2 and TRBJ2-3; D is possibly TRBD1 (5 bases). The V end lost 8 bases, the J end lost 4 bases, and 22 bases lay between the germline ends. Per germline, CDR1 SNHLY and CDR2 FYNNEI. This CDR3 contains 16 residues. DNA for the CDR3: TGTGCCAGCCGGAAGGCAGGGATAAATGGAGCAGATACGCAGTATTTT. Protein product: CASRKAGINGADTQYF.

This clone was seen only a few times. The chain is built from TRBV27 and TRBJ2-7, with 9 bases fitting TRBD1. Germline V gives CDR1 MNHEY, CDR2 SMNVEV (reference sequence). Trimming removed 4 bases from V and 3 bases from J; junction bases left unmatched: 7. CDR3 size: 15 residues. CDR3 residues: CASSSRTGGYYEQYF. DNA of the CDR3: TGTGCCAGCAGTTCTAGAACAGGGGGCTACTACGAGCAGTACTTC.

The chain uses TRBV11-3 and TRBJ2-1, with 15 bases fitting TRBD2. The ends lost 1 base at V and 0 bases at J; junction bases unmatched: 4. In germline, CDR1 is SGHNT, CDR2 YENEEA. This CDR3 region has 19 residues. The CDR3 here is CASSLGGLAGGSSYNEQFF. The CDR3 DNA sequence: TGTGCCAGCAGCTTAGGGGGACTAGCGGGAGGAAGCTCCTACAATGAGCAGTTCTTC.

This chain uses TRBV27 with TRBJ1-4, with D maybe TRBD1 (6 bases). Germline V gives CDR1 MNHEY, CDR2 SMNVEV (reference sequence). The CDR3 extends over 14 amino acids. Between the trimmed V and J ends, which lost 7 bases and 8 bases, there was a span of 17 bases. Written as DNA, the CDR3 is TGTGCCAGCAAGGGCCTAAGGGGGAAGGAAAAACTGTTTTTT. Translation gives CASKGLRGKEKLFF.

This clone was observed once. The chain couples TRBV7-3 to TRBJ2-3, with no clear D. There are 14 residues in the CDR3. V was trimmed by 1 base and J by 6 bases, leaving 11 bases between them. Per the germline V gene, CDR1 is SGHTA and CDR2 is FQGTGA. CDR3 amino acids: CASSLNPSMDTQYF. The CDR3 region has the DNA TGTGCCAGCAGCTTAAATCCTAGTATGGATACGCAGTATTTT.

The chain uses TRBV9 and TRBJ2-1; a weak D match, TRBD2 (6 bases). CDR3 length: 15 amino acids. With 3 bases removed from V and 4 bases from J, the gap between germline ends came to 14 bases. CDR1 and CDR2 from the germline V gene are SGDLS and YYNGEE. CDR3 bases: TGTGCCAGCAGCGGCGGAGGGCTAGCGTACAATGAGCAGTTCTTC. Translating gives CASSGGGLAYNEQFF.

This clone has a handful of counts. The chain recombines TRBV19 with TRBJ1-1; D call uncertain. Germline V gene lookup returns CDR1 LNHDA and CDR2 SQIVND (reference sequence). The CDR3 has 14 amino acids. Trimming removed 5 bases at V and 0 bases at J, with 10 bases between. Written as DNA, the CDR3 is TGTGCCAGTAGTGTGTCCGCGATGAACACTGAAGCTTTCTTT. Translating gives CASSVSAMNTEAFF.

V and J are TRBV5-4 and TRBJ2-5; TRBD1 matches 8 bases. Trimming took 2 bases from V and 2 from J; bases not matched to a gene: 5. The CDR3 spans 15 residues. Germline CDR1 reads SGHNT; CDR2 reads YYREEE (reference sequence). Written as DNA, the CDR3 is TGTGCCAGCAGCTTCTCAGGGGGCCAGCAAGAGACCCAGTACTTC. This translates into CASSFSGGQQETQYF.

The genes are TRBV4-2 and TRBJ2-1, with 9 nucleotides matching TRBD1. The CDR3 totals 11 residues. The germline gives CDR1 LGHNA, CDR2 YNFKEQ. Trimming removed 3 bases from V and 12 bases from J; junction bases left unmatched: 0. CDR3 sequence (DNA): TGTGCCAGCAGCCAGGACAGGGGGCAGTTCTTC. Translation: CASSQDRGQFF.

This clone was observed once. This chain connects TRBV6-1 to TRBJ2-2; a possible D gene is TRBD2 (7 bases). This CDR3 comprises 17 residues. In germline, CDR1 is MNHNS, CDR2 SASEGT. Between the trimmed V and J ends, which lost 1 base and 1 base, there was a span of 13 bases. The CDR3 here is CASSEVLGGLNTGELFF. The DNA of the CDR3 is TGTGCCAGCAGTGAAGTTCTCGGGGGGCTGAACACCGGGGAGCTGTTTTTT.

The V gene is TRBV11-3, the J gene TRBJ1-4; D not resolved. Germline CDR1 reads SGHNT; CDR2 reads YENEEA. V lost 3 bases, J lost 14 bases, and 16 bases lay in between. CDR3 length: 13 residues. The CDR3 spells CASSFKFGGALFF. Here the CDR3 DNA reads TGTGCCAGCAGCTTCAAGTTCGGCGGAGCTCTGTTTTTT.

V usage is TRBV5-4 and J usage is TRBJ2-7, with 9 positions matching TRBD1. The length of the CDR3 is 16 residues. With V trimmed by 4 bases and J by 4 bases, 12 bases remained unmatched. Germline CDR1 reads SGHNT; CDR2 reads YYREEE (reference sequence). This chain's CDR3 is CASSPAPGQGTYEQYF. CDR3 nucleotide sequence: TGTGCCAGCAGCCCAGCCCCGGGACAGGGCACTTACGAGCAGTACTTC.

This clone occurred a few times. The J gene is TRBJ2-7, the V gene TRBV10-2; 9 bases fit TRBD1. Germline V gives CDR1 WSHSY, CDR2 SAAADI. This CDR3 has 14 amino acids. V shed 4 bases, J shed 2 bases, and the junction held 3 bases outside the gene matches. The CDR3 bases are TGCGCCAGCAGTGGGGACAGGGTTCCCTACGAGCAGTACTTC. It is translated as CASSGDRVPYEQYF.

The V call is TRBV10-3, the J call TRBJ1-5; D gene unclear. Germline-derived CDR1 and CDR2 are ENHRY and SYGVKD. The CDR3 length is 15 residues. Deletions cut 0 bases from V and 0 bases from J, with 6 bases between. CDR3 in amino acids: CAISESGFSNQPQHF. For the CDR3, the DNA is TGTGCCATCAGTGAGTCCGGGTTTAGCAATCAGCCCCAGCATTTT.

The chain is built from TRBV4-1 and TRBJ1-5; D might be TRBD1 (6 bases). This CDR3 has 17 amino acids. V lost 1 base, J lost 4 bases, and 17 bases lay in between. Looked up from germline, CDR1 is MGHRA and CDR2 is YSYEKL. The CDR3 is CASSQALTGTLNQPQHF. CDR3 DNA: TGCGCCAGCAGCCAAGCCCTAACAGGGACGTTGAATCAGCCCCAGCATTTT.

The genes are TRBV19 and TRBJ2-2; D possibly corresponds to TRBD2 (5 bases). The CDR3 length is 15 residues. Germline V gives CDR1 LNHDA, CDR2 SQIVND (reference sequence). The ends were cut back, 6 bases at V and 6 bases at J, with 17 bases in the middle. The CDR3 coding sequence is TGTGCCAGTAGGAGGGTCCGGGGTATCGCCGGGGAGCTGTTTTTT. Protein: CASRRVRGIAGELFF.